Below, 2 T cell receptor beta chains from the same sample are listed, as sequenced in a study of cytomegalovirus exposure and HLA in healthy donors. TCRdb keeps only in-frame clones here, not all; method: immunoSEQ multiplex PCR. The table lists over 200,000 clones, approximately 88% of them singletons, with more than 13% in the top ten. The sequenced sample was PBMCs. These receptors originate from a young woman in good health and CMV-seropositive.

The rearrangement uses TRBV4-1 and TRBJ1-5, with TRBD1 matching over 9 bases. The CDR3 totals 17 residues. The germline CDR1 and CDR2 sequences are MGHRA and YSYEKL. V shed 1 base and J 7 bases; nucleotides not matched to a gene: 11. CDR3 in DNA: TGCGCCAGCAGCCAAGGGACAGGGGACGCCAACATCCAGCCCCAGCATTTT. Protein sequence: CASSQGTGDANIQPQHF.

V is TRBV4-1 and J is TRBJ2-1; D perhaps matches TRBD1 (6 bases). There are 17 residues in the CDR3. Germline values: CDR1 MGHRA, CDR2 YSYEKL. Trimming took off 2 bases at V and 3 bases at J, with 17 bases between the two ends. The CDR3 DNA sequence: TGCGCCAGCAGCCAAACAGGGAGCCACCCTCTCTACAATGAGCAGTTCTTC. Residues: CASSQTGSHPLYNEQFF.